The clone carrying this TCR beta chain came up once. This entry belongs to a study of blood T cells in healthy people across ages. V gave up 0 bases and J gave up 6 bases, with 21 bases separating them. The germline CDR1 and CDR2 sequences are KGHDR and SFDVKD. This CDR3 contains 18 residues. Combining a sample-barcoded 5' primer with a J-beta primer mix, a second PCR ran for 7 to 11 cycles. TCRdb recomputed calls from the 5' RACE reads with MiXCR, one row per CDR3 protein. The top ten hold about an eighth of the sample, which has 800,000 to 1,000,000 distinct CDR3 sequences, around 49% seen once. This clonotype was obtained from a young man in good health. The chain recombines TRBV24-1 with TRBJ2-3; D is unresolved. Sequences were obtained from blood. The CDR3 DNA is TGTGCCACCAGTGATTTGTCGGTTGGCCTGGGATTGGGGGATACGCAGTATTTT. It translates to CATSDLSVGLGLGDTQYF.